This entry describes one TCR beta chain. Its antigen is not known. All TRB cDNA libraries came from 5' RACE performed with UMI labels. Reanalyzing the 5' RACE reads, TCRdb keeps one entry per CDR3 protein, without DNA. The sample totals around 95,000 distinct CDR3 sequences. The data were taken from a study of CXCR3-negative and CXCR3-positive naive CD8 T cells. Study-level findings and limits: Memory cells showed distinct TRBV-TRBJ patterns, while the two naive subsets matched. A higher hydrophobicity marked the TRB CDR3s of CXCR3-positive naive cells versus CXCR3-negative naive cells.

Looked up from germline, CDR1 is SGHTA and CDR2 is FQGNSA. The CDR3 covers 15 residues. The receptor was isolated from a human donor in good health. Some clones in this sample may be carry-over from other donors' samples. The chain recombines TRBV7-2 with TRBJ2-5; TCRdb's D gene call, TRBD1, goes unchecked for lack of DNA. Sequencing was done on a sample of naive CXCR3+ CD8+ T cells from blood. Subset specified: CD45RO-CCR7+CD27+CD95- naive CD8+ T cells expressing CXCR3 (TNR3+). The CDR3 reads CASSYPGGFQETQYF. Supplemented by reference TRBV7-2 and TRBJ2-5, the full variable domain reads GAGVSQSPSNKVTEKGKDVELRCDPISGHTALYWYRQSLGQGLEFLIYFQGNSAPDKSGLPSDRFSAERTGGSVSTLTIQRTQQEDSAVYLCASSYPGGFQETQYFGPGTRLLVL.